A single sample is the source of the 10 T cell receptor beta chains below, sequenced in a study of blood T cell repertoires in COVID-19. The data were produced by immunoSEQ multiplex PCR, yet TCRdb's version contains in-frame clones alone and is incomplete. The data hold around 16,000 clones, with less than 90% observed a single time. Material: peripheral blood. All receptors derive from a human donor in a cohort sampled during active COVID-19.

The V call is TRBV5-4, the J call TRBJ2-1; no clear D. With 0 bases removed from V and 4 bases from J, the gap between germline ends came to 17 bases. The CDR3 is 17 residues long. CDR1 SGHNT and CDR2 YYREEE come from the germline V gene (reference sequence). CDR3 DNA: TGTGCCAGCAGCTTGGGCGCTAGTTCTATCGGATACAATGAGCAGTTCTTC. Translated, it gives CASSLGASSIGYNEQFF.

This rearrangement joins TRBV2 to TRBJ1-2, with D possibly being TRBD1 (5 bases). This CDR3 comprises 14 residues. The germline V gene encodes CDR1 SNHLY and CDR2 FYNNEI. V was trimmed by 9 bases and J by 1 base, leaving 15 bases between them. This chain's CDR3 is CARLDSSVNYGYTF. The CDR3 bases are TGTGCCAGACTCGACAGCAGCGTTAACTATGGCTACACCTTC.

The rearrangement links TRBV20-1 to TRBJ1-1; TRBD1 might be the D (5 bases). The CDR3 runs to 11 residues. Germline lookup yields CDR1 DFQATT and CDR2 SNEGSKA (reference sequence). V dropped 6 bases and J dropped 5 bases, with 10 bases sitting between them. The CDR3 region is CSAAKGTEAFF. DNA of the CDR3: TGCAGTGCAGCGAAGGGGACTGAAGCTTTCTTT.

The chain has TRBV6-6 and TRBJ1-2, with D unclear. CDR1 MNHNY and CDR2 SVGAGI come from the germline V gene (reference sequence). Trimming removed 4 bases at V and 0 bases at J, with 15 bases between. This CDR3 spans 16 amino acids. CDR3 protein: CASSSRRFGANYGYTF. The DNA for the CDR3 is TGTGCCAGCAGTTCCCGAAGGTTCGGAGCTAACTATGGCTACACCTTC.

V and J are TRBV2 and TRBJ2-2; D gene unclear. The CDR3 totals 11 residues. Looked up from germline, CDR1 is SNHLY and CDR2 is FYNNEI. Trimming took 4 bases from V and 8 from J, leaving 5 bases between them. In nucleotides, the CDR3 is TGTGCCAGCAGTGGGCAAGGGGAGCTGTTTTTT. Translated, it gives CASSGQGELFF.

V and J are TRBV7-9 and TRBJ2-1; 8 positions match TRBD1. Germline trimming cut 5 bases from V and 5 bases from J; bases unmatched to any gene: 8. CDR1 SEHNR and CDR2 FQNEAQ come from the germline V gene (reference sequence). This CDR3 comprises 15 residues. CDR3 nucleotides: TGTGCCAGCAGCCCCCCGGGACAGGTCCACAATGAGCAGTTCTTC. Translation gives CASSPPGQVHNEQFF.

The rearrangement uses TRBV6-5 and TRBJ2-5, with 8 bases matching TRBD2. Looked up from germline, CDR1 is MNHEY and CDR2 is SVGAGI. This CDR3 has 15 amino acids. The ends lost 6 bases at V and 0 bases at J; junction bases unmatched: 6. The CDR3 bases are TGTGCCAGCAGCGGACTAGCAGATTACCAAGAGACCCAGTACTTC. This gives the protein CASSGLADYQETQYF.

The chain links TRBV28 to TRBJ1-4, with D perhaps matching TRBD1 (6 bases). Germline-derived CDR1 and CDR2 are MDHEN and SYDVKM. Trimming pared 4 bases from V and 4 bases from J, leaving 13 bases between. The CDR3 is made up of 15 amino acids. This CDR3 is CASSWTARINEKLFF. The CDR3 bases are TGTGCCAGCAGTTGGACAGCACGGATTAATGAAAAACTGTTTTTT.

This chain links TRBV19 with TRBJ2-2, with 9 bases that match TRBD2. With V trimmed by 5 bases and J by 1 base, 8 bases remained unmatched. CDR3 size: 17 residues. Per the germline V gene, CDR1 is LNHDA and CDR2 is SQIVND (reference sequence). Written as DNA, the CDR3 is TGTGCCAGTAGTCCTATAGCGGGGGCCCTGAACACCGGGGAGCTGTTTTTT. It is translated as CASSPIAGALNTGELFF.

This chain joins TRBV14 and TRBJ1-2; D gene uncertain. V gave up 2 bases and J gave up 8 bases, with 12 bases separating them. In germline, CDR1 is SGHDN, CDR2 FVKESK. The CDR3 loop spans 13 amino acids. The CDR3 DNA reads as TGTGCCAGCAGCCAAAGCGGCGCTCGCGGCTACACCTTC. Translation gives CASSQSGARGYTF.